This entry features one T cell receptor beta chain sequence. Its antigen is as yet unknown. Vbeta (60) and Jbeta (13) primers were used in the PCR. Generated by immunoSEQ multiplex PCR, the TCRdb table keeps only in-frame clones and is missing some. The sample yields about 150,000 clones, 65% to 85% seen once. This entry belongs to a study of cytomegalovirus exposure and HLA in healthy donors. Study summary: Earlier work reported some 110 million unique TCR beta sequences from about 179 million T cells. Study observations and caveats: After further analysis at a later stage, 15,000 to 20,000 TCR beta sequences were associated with HLA alleles at 0.05 false discovery rate.

The V gene lost 5 bases and the J gene lost 0 bases, with 10 bases spanning the gap. The CDR3 loop spans 14 amino acids. Germline V gene data show CDR1 as MNHEY and CDR2 as SVGAGI. Those who donated were healthy bone marrow donors. The specimen was PBMCs. The origin of this receptor is a man aged 18-30 years in good health and CMV-seronegative. V gene TRBV6-5 combines with J gene TRBJ1-1; D is ambiguous. CDR3 residues: CASSLRRVNTEAFF. CDR3 in DNA: TGTGCCAGCAGTCTGCGGCGAGTGAACACTGAAGCTTTCTTT.